Below, 3 T cell receptor beta chains from the same sample are listed, as sequenced in a study of control samples from healthy donors and cancer patients. Assay: immunoSEQ multiplex PCR; the TCRdb copy retains only in-frame clones and omits some. The sample yields roughly 130,000 clones, roughly 91% seen once. Sequenced: PBMCs. Every receptor here comes from a man aged 45-60 years with head and neck cancer.

The chain employs TRBV18 and TRBJ2-5; 10 bases are shared with TRBD1. Per germline, CDR1 KGHSH and CDR2 LQKENI. The CDR3 length is 16 residues. Germline trimming cut 2 bases from V and 5 bases from J; bases unmatched to any gene: 8. The CDR3 coding sequence is TGTGCCAGCTCACCAGAGGGACAGGGGATTTGGGAGACCCAGTACTTC. Residues: CASSPEGQGIWETQYF.

The genes are TRBV5-1 and TRBJ2-4, with D hard to call. Germline V gene data show CDR1 as SGHRS and CDR2 as YFSETQ. V shed 2 bases and J shed 0 bases, with 3 bases lying between them. This CDR3 has 13 amino acids. In nucleotides, the CDR3 is TGCGCCAGCAGCTTAGGAGCCAAAAACATTCAGTACTTC. Translating it yields CASSLGAKNIQYF.

CDR3 in amino acids: CASRRGDLGGEQYF. In DNA, the CDR3 is TGCGCCAGCAGACGGGGGGACCTCGGTGGGGAGCAGTACTTC. The chain joins TRBV4-1 to TRBJ2-7; the match to TRBD2 covers 7 bases. The CDR3 is made up of 14 amino acids. The V segment lost 6 bases and the J segment 7 bases; nucleotides outside the gene matches: 12. Germline lookup yields CDR1 MGHRA and CDR2 YSYEKL.